This T cell receptor (beta chain) was captured by sequencing in a study of cytomegalovirus exposure and HLA in healthy donors. The PCR employed 60 Vbeta primers together with 13 Jbeta primers. Assay used: immunoSEQ multiplex PCR; TCRdb lists only in-frame clones, some missing. The repertoire holds 63,000 or so clones, with about four fifths as singletons. Germline CDR1 SNHLY, CDR2 FYNNEI. This CDR3 has 14 residues. Losses at the gene ends were 7 bases for V and 1 base for J; bases not matched to a gene: 5. The sequence came from a woman in her 30s in good health and CMV-seronegative. The J gene is TRBJ2-7, the V gene TRBV2; TRBD2 aligns across 9 bases. Sample: PBMCs. The CDR3 DNA sequence: TGTGCCAGCATGTGGAGCGGGGGGTCCTACGAGCAGTACTTC. It yields the protein CASMWSGGSYEQYF.